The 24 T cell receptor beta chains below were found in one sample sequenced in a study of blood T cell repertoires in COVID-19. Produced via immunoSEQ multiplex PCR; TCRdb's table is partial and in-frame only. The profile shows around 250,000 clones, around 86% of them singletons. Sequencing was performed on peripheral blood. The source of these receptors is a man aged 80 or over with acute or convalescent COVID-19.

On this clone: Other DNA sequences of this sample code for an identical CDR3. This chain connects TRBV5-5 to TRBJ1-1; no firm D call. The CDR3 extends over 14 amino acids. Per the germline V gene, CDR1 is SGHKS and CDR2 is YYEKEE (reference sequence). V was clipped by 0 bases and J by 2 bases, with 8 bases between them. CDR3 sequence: CASSLGPLNTEAFF. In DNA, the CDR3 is TGTGCCAGCAGCTTGGGGCCGCTTAACACTGAAGCTTTCTTT.

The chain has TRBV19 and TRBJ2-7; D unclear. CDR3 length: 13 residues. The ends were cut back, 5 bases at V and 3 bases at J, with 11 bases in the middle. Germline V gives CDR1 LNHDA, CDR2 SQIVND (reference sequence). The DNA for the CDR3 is TGTGCCAGTAGTGGAGCACCCCTCTACGAGCAGTACTTC. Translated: CASSGAPLYEQYF.

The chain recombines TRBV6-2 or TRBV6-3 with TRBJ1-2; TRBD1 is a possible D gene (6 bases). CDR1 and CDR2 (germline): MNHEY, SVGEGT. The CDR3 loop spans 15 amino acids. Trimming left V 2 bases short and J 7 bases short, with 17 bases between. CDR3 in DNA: TGTGCCAGCAGTTACGCGCCACAGGGAAGGTTTGGCTACACCTTC. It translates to CASSYAPQGRFGYTF.

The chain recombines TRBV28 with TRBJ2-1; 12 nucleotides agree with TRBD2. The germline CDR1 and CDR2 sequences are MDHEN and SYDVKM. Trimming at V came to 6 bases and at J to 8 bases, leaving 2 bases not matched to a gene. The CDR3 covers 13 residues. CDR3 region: CASRTSGRYEQFF. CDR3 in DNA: TGTGCCAGCAGGACTAGCGGGAGATATGAGCAGTTCTTC.

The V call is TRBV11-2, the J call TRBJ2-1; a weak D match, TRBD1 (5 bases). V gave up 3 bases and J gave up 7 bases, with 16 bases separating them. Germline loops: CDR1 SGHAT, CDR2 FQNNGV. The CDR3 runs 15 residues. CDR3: CASSFGDRVPNEQFF. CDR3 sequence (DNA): TGTGCCAGCAGCTTTGGAGACAGAGTCCCAAATGAGCAGTTCTTC.

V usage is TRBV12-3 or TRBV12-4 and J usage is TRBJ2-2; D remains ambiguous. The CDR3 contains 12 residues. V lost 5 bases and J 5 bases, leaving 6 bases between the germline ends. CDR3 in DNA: TGTGCCAGCAGTCCAAAAACCGGGGAGCTGTTTTTT. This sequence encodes CASSPKTGELFF.

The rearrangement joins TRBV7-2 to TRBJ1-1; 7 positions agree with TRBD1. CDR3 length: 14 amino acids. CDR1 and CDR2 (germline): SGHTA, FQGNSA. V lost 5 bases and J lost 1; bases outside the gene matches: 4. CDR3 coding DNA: TGTGCCAGCAGCCCTTGGACAGGGAACACTGAAGCTTTCTTT. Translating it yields CASSPWTGNTEAFF. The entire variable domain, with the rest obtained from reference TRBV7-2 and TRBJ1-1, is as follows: GAGVSQSPSNKVTEKGKDVELRCDPISGHTALYWYRQSLGQGLEFLIYFQGNSAPDKSGLPSDRFSAERTGGSVSTLTIQRTQQEDSAVYLCASSPWTGNTEAFFGQGTRLTVV.

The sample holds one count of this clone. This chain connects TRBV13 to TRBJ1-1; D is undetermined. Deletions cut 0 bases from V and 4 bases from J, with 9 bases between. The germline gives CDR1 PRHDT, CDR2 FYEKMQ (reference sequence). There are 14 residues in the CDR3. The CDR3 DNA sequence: TGTGCCAGCAGCTTAGGACGTCGGGGCACTGAAGCTTTCTTT. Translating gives CASSLGRRGTEAFF.

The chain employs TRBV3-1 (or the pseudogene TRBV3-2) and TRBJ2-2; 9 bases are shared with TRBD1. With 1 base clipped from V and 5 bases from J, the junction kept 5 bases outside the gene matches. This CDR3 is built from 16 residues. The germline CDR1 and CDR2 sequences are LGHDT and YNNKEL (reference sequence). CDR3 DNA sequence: TGTGCCAGCAGCCAAGGGGCGGGACAGGGTACCGGGGAGCTGTTTTTT. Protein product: CASSQGAGQGTGELFF.

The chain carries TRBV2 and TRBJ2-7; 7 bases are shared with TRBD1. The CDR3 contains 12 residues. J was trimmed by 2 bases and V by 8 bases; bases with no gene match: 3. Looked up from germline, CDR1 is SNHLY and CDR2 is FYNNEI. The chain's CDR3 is CASEGAAYEQYF. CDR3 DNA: TGTGCCAGCGAGGGGGCCGCCTACGAGCAGTACTTC.

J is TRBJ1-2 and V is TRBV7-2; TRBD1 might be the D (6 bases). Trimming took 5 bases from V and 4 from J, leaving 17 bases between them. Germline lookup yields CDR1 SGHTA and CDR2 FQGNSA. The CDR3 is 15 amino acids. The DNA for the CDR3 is TGTGCCAGCAGCATACAGGGTAACCCCCTCTATGGCTACACCTTC. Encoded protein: CASSIQGNPLYGYTF.

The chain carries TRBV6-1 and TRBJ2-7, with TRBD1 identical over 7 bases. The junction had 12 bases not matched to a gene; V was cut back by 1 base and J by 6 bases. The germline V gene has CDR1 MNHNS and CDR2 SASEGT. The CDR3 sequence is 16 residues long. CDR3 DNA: TGTGCCAGCAGTGAAGTACCAGCAGGGGGACCCCTCGAGCAGTACTTC. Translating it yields CASSEVPAGGPLEQYF.

CDR3 in DNA: TGTGCCAGCGAGAGCCGCGCCCTTTATAATTCACCCCTCCACTTT. As protein: CASESRALYNSPLHF. V is TRBV2 and J is TRBJ1-6; D call uncertain. Germline V gene lookup returns CDR1 SNHLY and CDR2 FYNNEI. Trimming shortened V by 8 bases and J by 4 bases, and 15 bases separated the two germline ends. The CDR3 is 15 amino acids.

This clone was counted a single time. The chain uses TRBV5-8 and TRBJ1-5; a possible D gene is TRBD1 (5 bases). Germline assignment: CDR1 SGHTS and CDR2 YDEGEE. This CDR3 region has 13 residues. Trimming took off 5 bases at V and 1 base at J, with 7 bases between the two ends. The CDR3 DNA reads TGTGCCAGCAGGGCAGGGAGCAATCAGCCCCAGCATTTT. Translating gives CASRAGSNQPQHF.

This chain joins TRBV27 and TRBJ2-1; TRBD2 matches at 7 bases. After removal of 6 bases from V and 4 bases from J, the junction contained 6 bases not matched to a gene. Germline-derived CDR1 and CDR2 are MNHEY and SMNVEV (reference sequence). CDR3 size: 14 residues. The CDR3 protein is CASSSSGLYNEQFF. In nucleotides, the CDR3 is TGTGCCAGCAGCTCTAGCGGCCTGTACAATGAGCAGTTCTTC.

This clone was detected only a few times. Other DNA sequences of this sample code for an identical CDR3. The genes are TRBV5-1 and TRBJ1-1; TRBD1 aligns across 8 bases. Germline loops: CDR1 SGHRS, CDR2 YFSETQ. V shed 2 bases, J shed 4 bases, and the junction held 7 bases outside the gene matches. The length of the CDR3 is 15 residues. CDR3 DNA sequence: TGCGCCAGCAGCTTCGGACAGGGCAAGAGCACTGAAGCTTTCTTT. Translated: CASSFGQGKSTEAFF.

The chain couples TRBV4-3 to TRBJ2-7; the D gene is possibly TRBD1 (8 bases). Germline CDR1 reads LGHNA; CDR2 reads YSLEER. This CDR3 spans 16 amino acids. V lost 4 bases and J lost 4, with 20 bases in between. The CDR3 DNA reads TGCGCCAGCAGCCCTACGGGGGGCAGGGGGCTGTACGAGCAGTACTTC. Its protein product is CASSPTGGRGLYEQYF.

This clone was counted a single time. The CDR3 loop reads CASSFDGPYEQYF. The CDR3, as DNA: TGTGCCAGCAGTTTTGATGGCCCCTACGAGCAGTACTTC. V is TRBV12-3 or TRBV12-4 and J is TRBJ2-7; the D is unclear. Trimming stripped 3 bases from V and 2 bases from J, with 8 bases between. This CDR3 is built from 13 residues.

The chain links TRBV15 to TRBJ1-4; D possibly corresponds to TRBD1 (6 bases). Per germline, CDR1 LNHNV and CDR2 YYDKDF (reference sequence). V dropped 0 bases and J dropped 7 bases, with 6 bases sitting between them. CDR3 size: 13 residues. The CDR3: CATSREQGEKLFF. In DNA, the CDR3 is TGTGCCACCAGCAGAGAACAGGGTGAAAAACTGTTTTTT.

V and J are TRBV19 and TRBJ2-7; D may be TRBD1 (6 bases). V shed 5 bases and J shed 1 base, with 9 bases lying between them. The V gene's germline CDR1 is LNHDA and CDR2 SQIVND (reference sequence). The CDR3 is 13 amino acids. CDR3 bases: TGTGCCAGTAGTCTTGGACAGTCCTACGAGCAGTACTTC. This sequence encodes CASSLGQSYEQYF.

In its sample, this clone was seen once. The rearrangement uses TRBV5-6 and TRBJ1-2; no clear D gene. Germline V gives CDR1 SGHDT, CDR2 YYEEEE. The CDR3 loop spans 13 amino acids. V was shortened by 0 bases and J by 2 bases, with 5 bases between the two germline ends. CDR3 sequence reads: CASSLGGNYGYTF. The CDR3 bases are TGTGCCAGCAGCTTGGGAGGGAACTATGGCTACACCTTC.

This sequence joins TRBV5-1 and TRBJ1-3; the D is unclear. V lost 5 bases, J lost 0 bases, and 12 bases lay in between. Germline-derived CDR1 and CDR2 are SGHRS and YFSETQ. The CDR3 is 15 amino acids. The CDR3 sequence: CASSEMGVSGNTIYF. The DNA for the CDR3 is TGCGCCAGCAGTGAGATGGGCGTCTCTGGAAACACCATATATTTT.

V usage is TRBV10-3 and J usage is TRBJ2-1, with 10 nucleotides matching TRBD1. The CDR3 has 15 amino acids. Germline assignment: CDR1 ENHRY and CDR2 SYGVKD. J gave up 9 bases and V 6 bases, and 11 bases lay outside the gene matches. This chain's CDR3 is CAISSGTGDLSEQFF. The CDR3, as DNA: TGTGCCATCAGCTCCGGGACAGGGGATTTATCTGAGCAGTTCTTC.

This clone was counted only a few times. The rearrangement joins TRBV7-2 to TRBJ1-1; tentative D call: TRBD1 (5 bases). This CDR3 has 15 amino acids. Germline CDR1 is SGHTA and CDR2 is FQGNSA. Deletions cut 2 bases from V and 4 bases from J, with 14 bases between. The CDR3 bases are TGTGCCAGCAGCTTAACCGGGAGTGGGACCACTGAAGCTTTCTTT. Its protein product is CASSLTGSGTTEAFF. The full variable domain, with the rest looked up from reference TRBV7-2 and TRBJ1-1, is GAGVSQSPSNKVTEKGKDVELRCDPISGHTALYWYRQSLGQGLEFLIYFQGNSAPDKSGLPSDRFSAERTGGSVSTLTIQRTQQEDSAVYLCASSLTGSGTTEAFFGQGTRLTVV.